This T cell receptor beta chain was documented in a study of blood T cell repertoires in COVID-19 (dated by TCRdb to 2020 to 2021). Background on the whole study: Collaborator samples came from the United States, Italy and Spain and covered acute and convalescent phases of COVID-19. The material from the prospective study consisted of cDNA or gDNA derived from T cells, B-cell-depleted T cells, or PBMCs. The dataset comprised deeply sampled blood TCRbeta repertoires from subjects exposed to, actively infected with, or recovered from COVID-19. A freely available public database, intended as a resource for researchers studying the immune response to SARS-CoV-2, is where the repertoires were released. Samples came from the ongoing ImmuneRACE study (first 160 participants) plus 1,254 subjects from 6 global collaborators. Nearly every sample came with metadata listing a de-identified subject ID, COVID-19 status, age in years and sex. Where available, HLA class I and class II types were obtained from metadata supplied by the sample provider rather than from assay-based typing. The research as a whole found: The quantity of clinical and demographic metadata differed by source and by participant and was supplied without curation.

In regard to this clone: There is no known antigen for this receptor. Base qualities are not at hand, and no much larger clone is one base apart.

The immunoSEQ Assay, a bias-controlled multiplex PCR, was used to amplify TCRbeta CDR3 regions from genomic DNA. The source study handled its data this way. The number of nucleated cells in each sample was estimated by amplification of reference gene primers within the assay. To quantify the absolute abundance of each unique TCRbeta CDR3 rearrangement, sequence reads were collapsed and filtered. For each sample, productive Simpson clonality was calculated by taking the square root of Simpson's diversity index across productive rearrangements. What TCRdb holds here is the immuneACCESS table cut down to in-frame rearrangements. Part of the clones is not present; checked against another copy, under half of the missing clones reflect an unresolved V gene, and the others are unexplained. V and J calls and clone size follow that table, whereas D and trimming were derived from the DNA. The sample table holds fewer than 150,000 clones, of which about 87% were seen once. The ten top clones hold 4% to 4.5% of the sample.

Collaborating institutions collected whole blood in K2EDTA tubes following their own protocols. For TCRbeta analysis, collaborators shipped samples in one of three forms: frozen whole blood, isolated PBMCs, or DNA extracted from either of those sample types. From the germline V gene, CDR1 is SGHRS and CDR2 is YFSETQ. From the cysteine up to the phenylalanine, the CDR3 has a length of 12 residues. Only the CDR3 DNA stays, 36 bases, in frame from base 1. V sheds 2 bases and J sheds 3 bases, leaving 5 bases between their ends. Sequencing was done on a sample of peripheral blood. This chain joins TRBV5-1 to TRBJ2-5, with a tentative D gene TRBD2 over 5 matching bases. This sequence was found in a woman aged 40 to 49 with acute or convalescent COVID-19. The CDR3 corresponds to CASSFGEETQYF. In nucleotide form, the sequence is TGCGCCAGCAGCTTCGGGGAAGAGACCCAGTACTTC.